One and the same sample provided the 17 T cell receptor beta chains below, sequenced in a study of blood T cell repertoires in COVID-19. Sequenced by immunoSEQ multiplex PCR; TCRdb stores in-frame clones only, minus some. The sample shows under 300,000 clones, approximately 88% of them seen only once. Material for sequencing was PBMCs or T cells enriched from blood (not recorded which). These receptors were taken from a woman aged 35 to 49 with acute COVID-19.

This clone appeared once. The chain couples TRBV27 to TRBJ1-1; D might be TRBD1 (5 bases). With 4 bases removed from V and 5 bases from J, the gap between germline ends came to 14 bases. CDR3 length: 14 amino acids. CDR1 MNHEY and CDR2 SMNVEV come from the germline V gene (reference sequence). The CDR3: CASSSLNRLTEAFF. The CDR3 DNA follows: TGTGCCAGCAGTTCATTGAACAGGCTAACTGAAGCTTTCTTT.

The chain links TRBV6-4 to TRBJ2-2; D call uncertain. The CDR3 has 14 residues. The germline CDR1 and CDR2 sequences are MRHNA and SNTAGT. The V end lost 1 base, the J end lost 5 bases, and 8 bases lay between the germline ends. The CDR3 DNA is TGTGCCAGCAGTGACTTCTGGGCTACCGGGGAGCTGTTTTTT. Translating gives CASSDFWATGELFF.

The chain carries TRBV5-6 and TRBJ2-2; the match to TRBD1 covers 7 bases. V gave up 0 bases and J gave up 0 bases; unmatched junction bases: 5. The CDR3 spans 17 residues. Germline loops: CDR1 SGHDT, CDR2 YYEEEE. CDR3 loop: CASSLGRTGANTGELFF. As DNA, the CDR3 is TGTGCCAGCAGCTTGGGTAGGACAGGCGCGAACACCGGGGAGCTGTTTTTT.

This sequence joins TRBV10-3 and TRBJ1-4, with 8 bases identical to TRBD1. Germline CDR1 is ENHRY and CDR2 is SYGVKD. The CDR3 is made up of 14 amino acids. J was trimmed by 8 bases and V by 2 bases; bases with no gene match: 4. CDR3 residues: CAISEGQGLEKLFF. The DNA of the CDR3 is TGTGCCATCAGTGAGGGACAGGGACTAGAAAAACTGTTTTTT.

This clone was detected ten times or more. The sample has other DNA sequences that encode this CDR3 too. The rearrangement uses TRBV12-3 or TRBV12-4 and TRBJ2-1, with a possible D match to TRBD1 (5 bases). This CDR3 is built from 13 residues. V shed 6 bases and J shed 9 bases, with 15 bases lying between them. CDR3 in DNA: TGTGCCAGCAGCCCCTCAGGGCGTGGTGAGCAGTTCTTC. As protein: CASSPSGRGEQFF.

This sequence joins TRBV5-1 and TRBJ1-3; 7 bases align to TRBD1. The V segment lost 2 bases and the J segment 6 bases; nucleotides outside the gene matches: 2. CDR1 is SGHRS, CDR2 YFSETQ, per germline. This CDR3 is built from 13 residues. The CDR3 DNA reads TGCGCCAGCAGCTTAGGGGGCGAAAACACCATATATTTT. As protein: CASSLGGENTIYF.

The V and J genes are TRBV27 and TRBJ1-1; 8 nucleotides line up with TRBD1. Germline V lookup: CDR1 MNHEY, CDR2 SMNVEV (reference sequence). The CDR3 length is 13 residues. V was clipped by 5 bases and J by 5 bases; unmatched bases: 4. CDR3 region: CASSGQGRTEAFF. The CDR3 coding sequence is TGTGCCAGCAGTGGACAGGGCAGAACTGAAGCTTTCTTT.

The V call is TRBV12-3 or TRBV12-4, the J call TRBJ2-3; D uncertain. V lost 0 bases, J lost 3 bases, and 4 bases lay in between. The length of the CDR3 is 13 residues. CDR3 sequence (DNA): TGTGCCAGCAGTTTAGCCCTGACAGATACGCAGTATTTT. Protein product: CASSLALTDTQYF.

For the CDR3, the DNA is TGTGCCTGGAGTGTACACGGGGTCCCCAACATTCAGTACTTC. Translated: CAWSVHGVPNIQYF. The chain carries TRBV30 and TRBJ2-4; D is perhaps TRBD2 (5 bases). The V gene lost 0 bases and the J gene lost 7 bases, with 13 bases spanning the gap. The CDR3 is 14 residues long. CDR1 and CDR2 from the germline V gene are GTSNPN and SVGIG (reference sequence).

The V and J genes are TRBV4-3 and TRBJ2-7, with D possibly being TRBD1 (5 bases). Trimming pared 4 bases from V and 4 bases from J, leaving 14 bases between. The germline V gene encodes CDR1 LGHNA and CDR2 YSLEER. CDR3 length: 14 residues. The CDR3: CASSLLLGRYEQYF. DNA of the CDR3: TGCGCCAGCAGCCTCCTTCTGGGGCGGTACGAGCAGTACTTC.

V and J are TRBV5-4 and TRBJ1-2; 7 bases match TRBD1. Germline loops: CDR1 SGHNT, CDR2 YYREEE (reference sequence). J lost 4 bases, V lost 4 bases, and 4 bases had no gene match. The CDR3 has 13 residues. CDR3 in amino acids: CASSPDRTYGYTF. As DNA, the CDR3 is TGTGCCAGCAGCCCGGACAGGACCTATGGCTACACCTTC. Based on the CDR3 plus reference TRBV5-4 and TRBJ1-2, the full variable domain is ETGVTQSPTHLIKTRGQQVTLRCSSQSGHNTVSWYQQALGQGPQFIFQYYREEENGRGNFPPRFSGLQFPNYSSELNVNALELDDSALYLCASSPDRTYGYTFGSGTRLTVV.

This clone was seen a handful of times. The chain uses TRBV27 and TRBJ2-1, with TRBD1 matching over 7 bases. Germline trimming cut 5 bases from V and 15 bases from J; bases unmatched to any gene: 13. The CDR3 length is 13 residues. Germline CDR1 reads MNHEY; CDR2 reads SMNVEV (reference sequence). CDR3 sequence (DNA): TGTGCCAGCAGTCCGATCGACAGGGTTTTAACGTTCTTC. As protein: CASSPIDRVLTFF.

V usage is TRBV4-3 and J usage is TRBJ1-1; the D is unclear. Trimming took 3 bases from V and 6 from J, leaving 14 bases between them. The CDR3 totals 14 residues. Germline CDR1 is LGHNA and CDR2 is YSLEER. This CDR3 reads CASSQVGLTAEAFF. The CDR3 region has the DNA TGCGCCAGCAGCCAGGTGGGTTTAACAGCTGAAGCTTTCTTT.

This chain joins TRBV19 and TRBJ1-5; 9 nucleotides line up with TRBD1. After removal of 4 bases from V and 0 bases from J, the junction contained 13 bases not matched to a gene. CDR1 and CDR2 (germline): LNHDA, SQIVND (reference sequence). There are 19 residues in the CDR3. CDR3 bases: TGTGCCAGTAGTACGTCCTGGACAGGGGCGGCCTATAGCAATCAGCCCCAGCATTTT. Translated: CASSTSWTGAAYSNQPQHF. The full variable domain, completed using reference TRBV19 and TRBJ1-5, is DGGITQSPKYLFRKEGQNVTLSCEQNLNHDAMYWYRQDPGQGLRLIYYSQIVNDFQKGDIAEGYSVSREKKESFPLTVTSAQKNPTAFYLCASSTSWTGAAYSNQPQHFGDGTRLSIL.

The chain's CDR3 is CASSSTGGRLETQYF. In nucleotides, the CDR3 is TGTGCCAGCAGTTCTACAGGGGGCCGGTTGGAGACCCAGTACTTC. The J gene is TRBJ2-5, the V gene TRBV5-5, with 9 bases that match TRBD1. Looked up from germline, CDR1 is SGHKS and CDR2 is YYEKEE (reference sequence). V was pared by 5 bases and J by 5 bases, with 10 bases of the junction left unmatched. CDR3 length equals 15 residues.

The chain joins TRBV5-6 to TRBJ1-2; the match to TRBD1 covers 7 bases. V shed 4 bases, J shed 4 bases, and the junction held 4 bases outside the gene matches. In germline, CDR1 is SGHDT, CDR2 YYEEEE. The CDR3 is 13 residues long. Here the CDR3 reads CASSVWDSYGYTF. In nucleotides, the CDR3 is TGTGCCAGCAGCGTTTGGGACAGCTATGGCTACACCTTC.

The chain uses TRBV28 and TRBJ1-5; 9 bases align to TRBD1. V shed 7 bases and J 5 bases; nucleotides not matched to a gene: 6. The CDR3 loop spans 14 amino acids. Germline V gene lookup returns CDR1 MDHEN and CDR2 SYDVKM. Here the CDR3 reads CASIPTGGYQPQHF. CDR3 coding DNA: TGTGCCAGCATCCCCACAGGGGGCTATCAGCCCCAGCATTTT.